These 29 T cell receptor beta chains share one sample of origin, sequenced in a study of blood T cell repertoires in COVID-19. Sequenced by immunoSEQ multiplex PCR; TCRdb stores in-frame clones only, minus some. This sample carries approximately 75,000 clones, 80% to 90% of them seen once, and the ten largest clones take about 0.56%. Source material: peripheral blood. Every receptor here comes from a man aged 55 to 69 with acute or convalescent COVID-19.

CDR3 DNA: TGTGCCAGCAGTTTAAACAGGGCTGGCGAGCAGTACTTC. It encodes CASSLNRAGEQYF. The chain joins TRBV5-8 to TRBJ2-7; D may be TRBD1 (6 bases). CDR1 SGHTS and CDR2 YDEGEE come from the germline V gene. Trimming stripped 5 bases from V and 6 bases from J, with 15 bases between. The CDR3 covers 13 residues.

V gene TRBV5-1 combines with J gene TRBJ2-2, with a possible D match to TRBD2 (6 bases). The germline gives CDR1 SGHRS, CDR2 YFSETQ. CDR3 size: 15 residues. Trimming removed 0 bases at V and 5 bases at J, with 11 bases between. The CDR3 is CASSLAGAVTGELFF. CDR3 sequence (DNA): TGCGCCAGCAGCTTGGCGGGAGCGGTAACCGGGGAGCTGTTTTTT.

The CDR3 here is CASSPTLRLGTANEKLFF. CDR3 sequence (DNA): TGTGCCAGCAGCCCCACTTTAAGACTCGGGACAGCTAATGAAAAACTGTTTTTT. V gene TRBV7-9 combines with J gene TRBJ1-4, with TRBD1 matching over 7 bases. This CDR3 comprises 18 residues. The ends lost 5 bases at V and 3 bases at J; junction bases unmatched: 15. Per germline, CDR1 SEHNR and CDR2 FQNEAQ (reference sequence).

This clone was found a few times. The chain employs TRBV27 and TRBJ2-3; 7 nucleotides align to TRBD2. The CDR3 contains 15 residues. Trimming cost V 4 bases and J 2 bases; bases outside gene matches: 6. Germline V CDR1 and CDR2: MNHEY, SMNVEV (reference sequence). CDR3 in amino acids: CASSSKRGYTDTQYF. The CDR3 DNA is TGTGCCAGCAGTTCCAAGCGGGGATACACAGATACGCAGTATTTT.

The rearrangement uses TRBV5-1 and TRBJ2-1; unclear D gene. V was shortened by 0 bases and J by 10 bases, with 11 bases between the two germline ends. CDR1 SGHRS and CDR2 YFSETQ come from the germline V gene. The CDR3 sequence is 13 residues long. CDR3 DNA sequence: TGCGCCAGCAGCTTGGGGCCCCCCATAGAGCAGTTCTTC. This gives the protein CASSLGPPIEQFF.

The chain combines TRBV6-5 with TRBJ1-5, with 7 bases fitting TRBD1. The germline gives CDR1 MNHEY, CDR2 SVGAGI. The CDR3 loop spans 16 amino acids. V shed 7 bases, J shed 0 bases, and the junction held 9 bases outside the gene matches. CDR3 nucleotides: TGTGCCAGCACTTATGGGACAGTTAATAGCAATCAGCCCCAGCATTTT. The encoded protein is CASTYGTVNSNQPQHF.

This rearrangement joins TRBV2 to TRBJ2-7; TRBD2 might be the D (5 bases). Germline V gene lookup returns CDR1 SNHLY and CDR2 FYNNEI. The CDR3 consists of 14 residues. V lost 3 bases to trimming and J lost 1 base, with 10 bases between them. CDR3 DNA: TGTGCCAGCAGTGAGAACACTAGATCCTACGAGCAGTACTTC. The encoded protein is CASSENTRSYEQYF.

V is TRBV5-8 and J is TRBJ2-1; 9 bases line up with TRBD2. After removal of 4 bases from V and 5 bases from J, the junction contained 7 bases not matched to a gene. The CDR3 is 15 residues long. CDR1 and CDR2 from the germline V gene are SGHTS and YDEGEE. The CDR3: CASSLGSGRDNEQFF. For the CDR3, the DNA is TGTGCCAGCAGCCTCGGTAGCGGGAGAGACAATGAGCAGTTCTTC.

The V call is TRBV30, the J call TRBJ1-5; D unresolved. The CDR3 loop spans 13 amino acids. Germline V gene lookup returns CDR1 GTSNPN and CDR2 SVGIG (reference sequence). With 3 bases removed from V and 6 bases from J, the gap between germline ends came to 12 bases. The CDR3 region has the DNA TGTGCCTGGAGCGAAAGTCTAACTCAGCCCCAGCATTTT. Encoded protein: CAWSESLTQPQHF. The whole variable domain, filled in from reference TRBV30 and TRBJ1-5, reads SQTIHQWPATLVQPVGSPLSLECTVEGTSNPNLYWYRQAAGRGLQLLFYSVGIGQISSEVPQNLSASRPQDRQFILSSKKLLLSDSGFYLCAWSESLTQPQHFGDGTRLSIL.

V is TRBV2 and J is TRBJ1-5; 9 bases match TRBD1. The V gene end was trimmed by 5 bases and the J gene end by 3 bases; junction bases not matched to a gene: 14. This CDR3 is built from 18 residues. The germline CDR1 and CDR2 sequences are SNHLY and FYNNEI. The CDR3 sequence: CASSTFRGQGSTNQPQHF. CDR3 sequence (DNA): TGTGCCAGCAGTACCTTTCGGGGACAGGGAAGTACCAATCAGCCCCAGCATTTT.

This clone was seen a few times. V and J are TRBV7-2 and TRBJ1-6, with D hard to call. The CDR3 spans 15 residues. The germline CDR1 and CDR2 sequences are SGHTA and FQGNSA. The germline V and J ends were trimmed by 4 bases and 10 bases, with 17 bases remaining between them. CDR3 loop: CASSSPGMGLSPLHF. The DNA for the CDR3 is TGTGCCAGCAGCTCCCCGGGGATGGGTTTATCACCCCTCCACTTT.

The table lists this clone with a count of one. J is TRBJ2-3 and V is TRBV19; TRBD2 is a possible D gene (5 bases). In germline, CDR1 is LNHDA, CDR2 SQIVND (reference sequence). CDR3 length: 14 amino acids. Trimming took 4 bases from V and 6 from J, leaving 14 bases between them. CDR3 nucleotides: TGTGCCAGTAGTACTCGTCTGGAGGCGGATACGCAGTATTTT. Amino acids: CASSTRLEADTQYF.

The J gene is TRBJ1-4, the V gene TRBV5-4; D is undetermined. V dropped 5 bases and J dropped 0 bases, with 14 bases sitting between them. The CDR3 spans 16 residues. Germline V gene lookup returns CDR1 SGHNT and CDR2 YYREEE (reference sequence). CDR3 nucleotides: TGTGCCAGCAGTGCCCGGGGTATTGCAACTAATGAAAAACTGTTTTTT. As protein: CASSARGIATNEKLFF.

This rearrangement joins TRBV5-4 to TRBJ2-5; the D is unclear. The V gene lost 4 bases and the J gene lost 5 bases, with 12 bases spanning the gap. Germline V gene data show CDR1 as SGHNT and CDR2 as YYREEE (reference sequence). The CDR3 has 13 residues. This chain's CDR3 is CASSGRHEETQYF. The CDR3, as DNA: TGTGCCAGCAGCGGCAGGCATGAGGAGACCCAGTACTTC. The full variable domain, its missing parts supplied by reference TRBV5-4 and TRBJ2-5, is ETGVTQSPTHLIKTRGQQVTLRCSSQSGHNTVSWYQQALGQGPQFIFQYYREEENGRGNFPPRFSGLQFPNYSSELNVNALELDDSALYLCASSGRHEETQYFGPGTRLLVL.

V gene TRBV9 combines with J gene TRBJ2-2; 7 bases map to TRBD2. V lost 4 bases, J lost 5 bases, and 8 bases stayed unmatched. The CDR3 is 15 residues long. Germline assignment: CDR1 SGDLS and CDR2 YYNGEE. The CDR3 region has the DNA TGTGCCAGCAGCCGGGGGGTCCCCAGAACCGGGGAGCTGTTTTTT. It translates to CASSRGVPRTGELFF.

The chain employs TRBV11-2 and TRBJ2-3; 7 bases agree with TRBD2. CDR3 length: 16 residues. CDR1 is SGHAT, CDR2 FQNNGV, per germline. The J segment lost 4 bases and the V segment lost 1 base, leaving 8 bases of the junction unmatched. CDR3 in amino acids: CASSLGTREGSDTQYF. The CDR3, as DNA: TGTGCCAGCAGCTTAGGAACTAGGGAGGGTTCAGATACGCAGTATTTT.

The chain is built from TRBV19 and TRBJ1-5; TRBD1 aligns across 8 bases. The CDR3 is 17 amino acids. CDR1 is LNHDA, CDR2 SQIVND, per germline (reference sequence). After removal of 5 bases from V and 2 bases from J, the junction contained 11 bases not matched to a gene. This CDR3 is CASSLGTGGWGNQPQHF. The CDR3 bases are TGTGCCAGTAGTCTCGGGACAGGAGGGTGGGGCAATCAGCCCCAGCATTTT.

CDR3 DNA sequence: TGTGCCACCAGTGAATCTGACAGGGGCTATGGCTACACCTTC. The encoded protein is CATSESDRGYGYTF. The J gene is TRBJ1-2, the V gene TRBV24-1; 8 bases align to TRBD1. This CDR3 contains 14 residues. Germline loops: CDR1 KGHDR, CDR2 SFDVKD. V dropped 4 bases and J dropped 4; count of bases not matched to a gene: 4.

The chain recombines TRBV6-5 with TRBJ1-4; weak D call: TRBD1 (6 bases). The germline CDR1 and CDR2 sequences are MNHEY and SVGAGI. The CDR3 totals 13 residues. V shed 6 bases and J shed 7 bases, with 12 bases lying between them. CDR3 region: CASRGAGSEKLFF. CDR3 in DNA: TGTGCCAGCAGGGGGGCTGGATCTGAAAAACTGTTTTTT.

The chain joins TRBV5-6 to TRBJ2-7; D not resolved. There are 15 residues in the CDR3. Germline V CDR1 and CDR2: SGHDT, YYEEEE. V lost 0 bases to trimming and J lost 0 bases, with 10 bases between them. In DNA form, the CDR3 reads TGTGCCAGCAGCTTGGATCCGGTAAGCTCCTACGAGCAGTACTTC. Its translation is CASSLDPVSSYEQYF.

This rearrangement joins TRBV29-1 to TRBJ2-7, with 7 bases that match TRBD2. Unmatched junction bases numbered 6, after V lost 3 bases and J lost 4 bases. CDR3 length equals 13 residues. The germline V gene encodes CDR1 SQVTM and CDR2 ANQGSEA. CDR3 in DNA: TGCAGCGTTGATGTAGCGGGTTTATACGAGCAGTACTTC. It encodes CSVDVAGLYEQYF.

The rearrangement joins TRBV5-1 to TRBJ1-5; tentative D call: TRBD1 (5 bases). The V gene's germline CDR1 is SGHRS and CDR2 YFSETQ. Trimming pared 4 bases from V and 2 bases from J, leaving 10 bases between. This CDR3 has 14 amino acids. This CDR3 is CASSLQGGNQPQHF. In DNA form, the CDR3 reads TGCGCCAGCAGCCTCCAAGGGGGCAATCAGCCCCAGCATTTT.

The chain recombines TRBV5-6 with TRBJ2-6; no clear D gene. Trimming took off 4 bases at V and 3 bases at J, with 11 bases between the two ends. The CDR3 runs to 15 residues. Germline assignment: CDR1 SGHDT and CDR2 YYEEEE. CDR3: CASSTPGRGANVLTF. Written as DNA, the CDR3 is TGTGCCAGCAGCACCCCTGGGCGTGGGGCCAACGTCCTGACTTTC.

The gene calls are TRBV5-4 and TRBJ2-3, with 10 bases lining up with TRBD2. CDR3 length equals 15 residues. Germline CDR1 and CDR2: SGHNT and YYREEE (reference sequence). With V trimmed by 2 bases and J by 6 bases, 6 bases remained unmatched. The CDR3 reads CASSLLSGGWDTQYF. In DNA form, the CDR3 reads TGTGCCAGCAGCTTACTTAGCGGGGGGTGGGATACGCAGTATTTT.

The V call is TRBV2, the J call TRBJ1-2; D not certain. Germline V gene sequence: CDR1 SNHLY, CDR2 FYNNEI. Trimming removed 7 bases from V and 0 bases from J, with 9 bases in between. The CDR3 runs to 13 residues. The CDR3 sequence: CASMGRPNYGYTF. DNA of the CDR3: TGTGCCAGCATGGGCCGTCCTAACTATGGCTACACCTTC. Together with reference TRBV2 and TRBJ1-2, the CDR3 gives the full variable domain: EPEVTQTPSHQVTQMGQEVILRCVPISNHLYFYWYRQILGQKVEFLVSFYNNEISEKSEIFDDQFSVERPDGSNFTLKIRSTKLEDSAMYFCASMGRPNYGYTFGSGTRLTVV.

This chain joins TRBV3-1 (or the pseudogene TRBV3-2) and TRBJ2-5, with D maybe TRBD2 (5 bases). The germline gives CDR1 LGHDT, CDR2 YNNKEL (reference sequence). CDR3 length: 16 residues. The V gene lost 0 bases and the J gene lost 5 bases, with 16 bases spanning the gap. CDR3 nucleotides: TGTGCCAGCAGCCAAGATGCTACAGCCCCGGGGGAGACCCAGTACTTC. Protein sequence: CASSQDATAPGETQYF.

V gene TRBV7-9 combines with J gene TRBJ1-2; TRBD1 matches 7 bases. This CDR3 has 13 amino acids. V was pared by 3 bases and J by 8 bases, with 6 bases of the junction left unmatched. The germline CDR1 and CDR2 sequences are SEHNR and FQNEAQ (reference sequence). CDR3 sequence reads: CASSFDRAQGYTF. CDR3 bases: TGTGCCAGCAGCTTTGACAGGGCTCAGGGCTACACCTTC.

There are a few counts of this clone. The V and J genes are TRBV11-2 and TRBJ2-5; D gene unclear. Trimming took 1 base from V and 4 from J, leaving 4 bases between them. Germline V gene lookup returns CDR1 SGHAT and CDR2 FQNNGV. The length of the CDR3 is 12 residues. CDR3 protein: CASSLASETQYF. CDR3 coding DNA: TGTGCCAGCAGCTTAGCATCAGAGACCCAGTACTTC.

The chain joins TRBV10-2 to TRBJ2-5; a possible D gene is TRBD1 (6 bases). V lost 6 bases and J 1 base, leaving 15 bases between the germline ends. The germline CDR1 and CDR2 sequences are WSHSY and SAAADI. The CDR3 runs 15 residues. The CDR3 loop is CASRRGVGGQETQYF. CDR3 sequence (DNA): TGCGCCAGCAGGCGTGGGGTAGGGGGCCAAGAGACCCAGTACTTC.